This TCR beta chain comes out of a study of blood T cell repertoires in COVID-19. At the level of the study: The United States, Italy and Spain provided the acute and convalescent COVID-19 samples. Sources were T cells, B-cell-depleted T cells, or PBMCs; the material itself was cDNA or gDNA.

CDR1 is SQVTM, CDR2 ANQGSEA, per germline. The CDR3 spans 12 residues. V lost 4 bases to trimming and J lost 6 bases, with 13 bases between them. Per the original data handling: Scientists estimated how many nucleated cells there were by amplifying reference gene primers. The repertoire was sequenced with immunoSEQ multiplex PCR; TCRdb's copy has only in-frame clones and lacks some. The D gene and trimming were derived from the DNA, and the V and J assignments and clone size from that table. The table lists roughly 100,000 clones, 75% to 95% of them singletons. V is TRBV29-1 and J is TRBJ2-7; no clear D gene. Sequencing was performed on peripheral blood. The sequence came from a middle-aged man with acute or convalescent COVID-19. CDR3: CSVGSLAVEQYF. In nucleotides, the CDR3 is TGCAGCGTTGGGTCCCTTGCGGTCGAGCAGTACTTC.